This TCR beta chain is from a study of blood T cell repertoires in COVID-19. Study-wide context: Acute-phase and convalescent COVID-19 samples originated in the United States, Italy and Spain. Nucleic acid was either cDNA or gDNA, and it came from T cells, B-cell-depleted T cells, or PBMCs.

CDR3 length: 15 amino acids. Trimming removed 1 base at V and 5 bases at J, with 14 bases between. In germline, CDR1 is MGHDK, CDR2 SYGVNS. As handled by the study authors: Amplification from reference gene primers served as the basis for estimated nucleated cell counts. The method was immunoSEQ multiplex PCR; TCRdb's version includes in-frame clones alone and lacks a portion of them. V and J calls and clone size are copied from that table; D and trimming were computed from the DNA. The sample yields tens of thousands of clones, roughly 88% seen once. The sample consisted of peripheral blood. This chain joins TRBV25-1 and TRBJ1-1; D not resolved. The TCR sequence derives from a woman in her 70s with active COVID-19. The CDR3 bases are TGTGCCAGCAGTGAATGGTACGCCGGAGAGACTGAAGCTTTCTTT. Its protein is CASSEWYAGETEAFF. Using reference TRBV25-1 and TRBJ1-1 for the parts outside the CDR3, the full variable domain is EADIYQTPRYLVIGTGKKITLECSQTMGHDKMYWYQQDPGMELHLIHYSYGVNSTEKGDLSSESTVSRIRTEHFPLTLESARPSHTSQYLCASSEWYAGETEAFFGQGTRLTVV.